This T cell receptor (beta chain) appears in the sequencing data of a study of blood T cell repertoires in COVID-19. Looking at the study overall: Collection of acute and convalescent COVID-19 samples took place in the United States, Italy and Spain. Sources were T cells, B-cell-depleted T cells, or PBMCs; the material itself was cDNA or gDNA.

In the original processing: From reference gene primer amplification, estimates of nucleated cell counts were derived. Sequencing used immunoSEQ multiplex PCR; TCRdb keeps in-frame clones, though not all of them. V and J calls and clone size are given by that table; D and trimming were obtained from the DNA. The repertoire holds some 350,000 clones, with around 91% as singletons. The V gene lost 6 bases and the J gene lost 12 bases, with 11 bases spanning the gap. This CDR3 is built from 11 residues. Germline V gene lookup returns CDR1 SGHTA and CDR2 FQGNSA. This rearrangement joins TRBV7-2 to TRBJ2-2, with D uncertain. Source material: peripheral blood. The receptor comes from a woman under 30 who had recovered from COVID-19. The CDR3 protein is CASRLDFQLFF. The CDR3 region has the DNA TGTGCCAGCAGGCTAGACTTTCAGCTGTTTTTT.